This T cell receptor beta chain was identified in a study of T cells in Graves' hyperthyroidism and ophthalmopathy. The CDR3 sequence is 13 residues long. V gave up 3 bases and J gave up 4 bases, with 11 bases separating them. CDR1 SQVTM and CDR2 ANQGSEA come from the germline V gene. There were TCR beta CDR3 regions amplified from RNA transcripts. The TCR CDR3 first-round RT-PCR relied on the HTBI primer set. In TCRdb, the multiplex PCR reads were re-called with MiXCR into one record per CDR3 protein. Of some 340,000 distinct CDR3 sequences in the sample, roughly 13% were seen once. Ten or more counts support this clonotype.

The V call is TRBV29-1, the J call TRBJ2-3; D gene unclear. Sequenced sample: blood. The receptor was derived from a woman in her 40s with Graves' ophthalmopathy. CDR3 sequence: CSVDQEGADTQYF. CDR3 coding DNA: TGCAGCGTTGACCAGGAAGGTGCAGATACGCAGTATTTT.